A single sample gave rise to the 2 T cell receptor beta chains below, sequenced in a study of blood T cell repertoires in COVID-19. Libraries were prepared by immunoSEQ multiplex PCR; TCRdb keeps only in-frame clonotypes and omits some of them. The sample has about 190,000 clones, 70% to 90% seen once. Sequencing used peripheral blood. The receptors shown here come from a man under 40 with acute or convalescent COVID-19.

The V gene is TRBV19, the J gene TRBJ1-5, with TRBD1 matching 8 bases. CDR1 is LNHDA and CDR2 is SQIVND in the germline V gene (reference sequence). CDR3 length equals 14 residues. The trim removed 7 bases at V and 7 bases at J, leaving 9 bases unmatched. CDR3 in DNA: TGTGCCAGTACCGTTGACAGGGGAGGACAGCCCCAGCATTTT. Translated, it gives CASTVDRGGQPQHF.

Comment on this clone: The germline gene is not matched at one end of the junction; a read error may be the cause. The rearrangement uses TRBV28 and TRBJ2-7; TRBD1 aligns across 8 bases. Germline V CDR1 and CDR2: MDHEN, SYDVKM. The CDR3 is 16 residues long. The CDR3 DNA reads as TGTGCCAGCAGTCCCCCCGGACAGGGCCCCCTCTACGAGCAGTATTTC. Translation gives CASSPPGQGPLYEQYF.